This TCR beta chain was recovered during a study of blood T cells in healthy people across ages. Study-wide context: Researchers report that template switching captured about one barcoded beta molecule per two T cells.

Regarding the study as a whole: In long-lived donors, naive CD4+ cell counts and diversity exceeded those of aged donors. Among T cells, TCR beta diversity per million cells dropped roughly linearly as age rose.

Alongside a J-beta primer mix, a sample-barcoded 5' primer served in a second PCR lasting roughly 7 to 12 cycles. TCRdb processed the 5' RACE reads anew with MiXCR; each CDR3 protein has one entry. The sample consists of about 650,000 distinct CDR3 sequences, roughly 32% of them appearing once. Worth noting for this clonotype: The antigen is undetermined.

The CDR3 totals 15 residues. With 6 bases clipped from V and 0 bases from J, the junction kept 4 bases outside the gene matches. Germline CDR1 MNHEY, CDR2 SVGAGI. This rearrangement joins TRBV6-5 to TRBJ2-7, with 11 bases fitting TRBD2. The sequence was collected from an elderly woman in good health. The source material was blood. This CDR3 is CASRTSGARSYEQYF. CDR3 bases: TGTGCCAGCAGGACTAGCGGGGCGCGCTCCTACGAGCAGTACTTC.